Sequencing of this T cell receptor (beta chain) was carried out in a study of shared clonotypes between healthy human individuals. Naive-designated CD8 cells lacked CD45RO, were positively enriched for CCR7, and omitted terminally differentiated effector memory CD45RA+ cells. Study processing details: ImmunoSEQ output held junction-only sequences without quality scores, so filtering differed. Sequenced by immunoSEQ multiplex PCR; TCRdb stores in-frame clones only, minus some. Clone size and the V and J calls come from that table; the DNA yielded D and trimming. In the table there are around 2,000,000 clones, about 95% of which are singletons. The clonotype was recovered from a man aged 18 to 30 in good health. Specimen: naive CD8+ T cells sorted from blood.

In nucleotides, the CDR3 is TGTGCCAGCAGTTCGGGTACCGGGACAGGGGATGGCTACACCTTC. Translated: CASSSGTGTGDGYTF. The rearrangement joins TRBV27 to TRBJ1-2, with 10 bases aligning to TRBD1. After removal of 4 bases from V and 6 bases from J, the junction contained 8 bases not matched to a gene. The CDR3 runs to 15 residues. The germline gives CDR1 MNHEY, CDR2 SMNVEV (reference sequence).